This T cell receptor beta chain was captured in a study of blood T cell repertoires in COVID-19 (dated by TCRdb to 2018 to 2020). With regard to the full study: Samples covering the acute and convalescent phases of COVID-19 were provided by collaborators in the United States, Italy and Spain. The prospective study material was composed of cDNA or gDNA derived from T cells, B-cell-depleted T cells, or PBMCs. The dataset comprised deeply sampled blood TCRbeta repertoires from subjects exposed to, actively infected with, or recovered from COVID-19. The repertoires were released in a freely available public database meant as a resource for research on the immune response to SARS-CoV-2. Samples were obtained from the ongoing ImmuneRACE study (first 160 participants) and from some 1,200 subjects provided by 6 global collaborators. Nearly every sample came with metadata listing a de-identified subject ID, COVID-19 status, age in years and sex. Where available, HLA class I and class II types were obtained from metadata supplied by the sample provider rather than from assay-based typing. Beyond this particular receptor, the publication reports: How much clinical and demographic metadata was included differed by source and by participant, and the metadata was provided uncurated.

In the case of this clone: The specificity of this receptor is unknown. No base quality values were provided; no much bigger clone lies one nucleotide off.

Each collaborating institution followed its own protocols to collect whole blood in K2EDTA tubes. For TCRbeta analysis, collaborators shipped samples in one of three forms: frozen whole blood, isolated PBMCs, or DNA extracted from either of those sample types. The CDR3, from cysteine to phenylalanine, totals 14 residues. This entry keeps only the CDR3 DNA: 42 bases, framed from base 1. As encoded in the germline V gene (reference sequence), CDR1 is SGHNT while CDR2 is YYREEE. V gives up 0 bases and J gives up 4 bases, and the segment between their germline ends measures 10 bases. The immunoSEQ Assay, a bias-controlled multiplex PCR, was used to amplify TCRbeta CDR3 regions from genomic DNA. The authors' pipeline ran thus. Nucleated cell counts per sample were estimated from amplification of reference gene primers within the assay. To quantify the absolute abundance of each unique TCRbeta CDR3 rearrangement, sequence reads were collapsed and filtered. Productive Simpson clonality was computed per sample as the square root of Simpson's diversity index over productive rearrangements. TCRdb stores this immuneACCESS table with in-frame sequences only. Part of the clones is absent; in the studies checked, under half of the shortfall reflects unresolved V genes, and no reason is known for the rest. The V and J calls and clone size were taken over from that table, and D and trimming were inferred from the DNA. The sample profile shows roughly 70,000 clones; roughly 77% of them were found once. The ten largest clones capture over 7.5% of the sample.

The rearrangement combines TRBV5-4 with TRBJ1-1, with TRBD1 perhaps the D gene, on 5 matching bases. The sample comprised peripheral blood. This TCR was sampled from a human donor in a cohort sampled during active COVID-19. Here is the DNA: TGTGCCAGCAGCTTGGAGTCGGGGGGCACTGAAGCTTTCTTT. It encodes CASSLESGGTEAFF. The full variable domain, completed from the reference TRBV5-4 and TRBJ1-1 proteins outside the CDR3, reads ETGVTQSPTHLIKTRGQQVTLRCSSQSGHNTVSWYQQALGQGPQFIFQYYREEENGRGNFPPRFSGLQFPNYSSELNVNALELDDSALYLCASSLESGGTEAFFGQGTRLTVV.